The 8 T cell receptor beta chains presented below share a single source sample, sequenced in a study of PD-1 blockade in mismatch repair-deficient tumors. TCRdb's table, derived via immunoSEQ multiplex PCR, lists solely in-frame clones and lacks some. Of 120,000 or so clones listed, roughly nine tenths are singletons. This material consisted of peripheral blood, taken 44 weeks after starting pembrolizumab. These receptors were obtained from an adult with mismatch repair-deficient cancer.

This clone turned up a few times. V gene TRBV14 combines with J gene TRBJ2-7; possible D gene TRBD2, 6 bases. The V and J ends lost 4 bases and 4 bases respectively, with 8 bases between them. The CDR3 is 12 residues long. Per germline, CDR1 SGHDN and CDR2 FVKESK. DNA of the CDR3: TGTGCCAGCAGCCCCCGGGAGTACGAGCAGTACTTC. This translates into CASSPREYEQYF. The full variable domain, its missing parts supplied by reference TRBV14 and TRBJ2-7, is EAGVTQFPSHSVIEKGQTVTLRCDPISGHDNLYWYRRVMGKEIKFLLHFVKESKQDESGMPNNRFLAERTGGTYSTLKVQPAELEDSGVYFCASSPREYEQYFGPGTRLTVT.

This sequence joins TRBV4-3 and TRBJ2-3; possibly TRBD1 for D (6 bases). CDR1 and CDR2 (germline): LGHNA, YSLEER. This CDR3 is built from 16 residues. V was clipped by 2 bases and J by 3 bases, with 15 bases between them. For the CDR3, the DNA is TGCGCCAGCAGCCAAAACCGGGCAGGGGTAACAGATACGCAGTATTTT. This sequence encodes CASSQNRAGVTDTQYF.

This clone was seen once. CDR3 sequence reads: CASSLGLAFRETQYF. The CDR3, as DNA: TGCGCCAGCAGCTTGGGATTAGCGTTCAGGGAGACCCAGTACTTC. The chain joins TRBV5-1 to TRBJ2-5; possibly TRBD2 for D (5 bases). Germline assignment: CDR1 SGHRS and CDR2 YFSETQ. CDR3 size: 15 residues. V was trimmed by 0 bases and J by 5 bases, leaving 14 bases between them.

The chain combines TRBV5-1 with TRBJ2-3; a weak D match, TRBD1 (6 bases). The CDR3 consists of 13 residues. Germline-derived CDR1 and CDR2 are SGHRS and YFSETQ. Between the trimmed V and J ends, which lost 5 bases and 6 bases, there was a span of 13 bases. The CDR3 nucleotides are TGCGCCAGCAGGCTTGGACAGTGGGATACGCAGTATTTT. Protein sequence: CASRLGQWDTQYF.

The CDR3 reads CASSQSQGADYGYTF. CDR3 in DNA: TGTGCCAGCAGTCAGTCACAGGGGGCGGACTATGGCTACACCTTC. The J gene is TRBJ1-2, the V gene TRBV6-6; TRBD1 aligns across 9 bases. The germline CDR1 and CDR2 sequences are MNHNY and SVGAGI (reference sequence). This CDR3 comprises 15 residues. J gave up 3 bases and V 5 bases, and 7 bases lay outside the gene matches.

The CDR3 region is CASSPEETGELFF. The CDR3 nucleotides read TGCGCCAGCAGCCCGGAGGAGACCGGGGAGCTGTTTTTT. The chain is built from TRBV4-1 and TRBJ2-2; possibly TRBD2 for D (5 bases). This CDR3 has 13 residues. Germline V gene data show CDR1 as MGHRA and CDR2 as YSYEKL. Trimming removed 4 bases at V and 5 bases at J, with 8 bases between.

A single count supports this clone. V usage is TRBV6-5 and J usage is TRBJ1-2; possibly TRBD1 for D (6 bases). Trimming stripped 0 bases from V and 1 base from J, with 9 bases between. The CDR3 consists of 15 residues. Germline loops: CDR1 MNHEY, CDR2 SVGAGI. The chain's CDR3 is CASSYSRTVNYGYTF. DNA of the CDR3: TGTGCCAGCAGTTACTCCCGGACAGTTAACTATGGCTACACCTTC.

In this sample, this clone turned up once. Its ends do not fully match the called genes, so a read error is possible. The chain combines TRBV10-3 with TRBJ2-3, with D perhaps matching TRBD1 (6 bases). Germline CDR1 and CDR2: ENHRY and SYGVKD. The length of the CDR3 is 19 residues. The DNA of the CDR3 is TGTGCCATCAGTGAGTCGACTGGTCTACTAGATGGGGGCACAGCTACGCAGTATTTT. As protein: CAISESTGLLDGGTATQYF.